The clone carrying this T cell receptor beta chain came up many times. The antigen remains undetermined. The entry originates in a study of T cell repertoires in cytomegalovirus infection. TCRdb reanalysed the reads using MiXCR and keeps one entry per CDR3 protein. Altogether about 220,000 distinct CDR3 sequences are present, around 40% being singletons, with the ten largest covering around 60%. Deletions cut 4 bases from V and 2 bases from J, with 10 bases between. Germline-derived CDR1 and CDR2 are SGHVS and FQNEAQ. The CDR3 covers 14 residues. The source was CD8+ T cells from cultured PBMCs, collected from culture after CMV antigen stimulation. The sequence was obtained from a human donor in good health (CMV status not recorded). Some clones in this sample may be carry-over from other donors' samples. The genes are TRBV7-8 and TRBJ2-3; D call uncertain. The CDR3: CASSSETFTDTQYF. CDR3 coding DNA: TGTGCCAGCAGCTCTGAAACCTTCACAGATACGCAGTATTTT. The whole variable domain, filled in from reference TRBV7-8 and TRBJ2-3, reads GAGVSQSPRYKVAKRGQDVALRCDPISGHVSLFWYQQALGQGPEFLTYFQNEAQLDKSGLPSDRFFAERPEGSVSTLKIQRTQQEDSAVYLCASSSETFTDTQYFGPGTRLTVL.